Sequencing of this T cell receptor beta chain was carried out in a study of regulatory T cells in long-lasting Graves disease. As for time point: persistent/refractory GD, antithyroid drugs over 5 years with positive TRAb. PBMC RNA served as the TCR library source. Turning to this clonotype: A read error may be the cause here, since a much bigger clone is one base away.

Combining iRepertoire HTBI primers with Arm-PCR of CDR3 regions, the authors built TCR beta libraries. A single record per CDR3 protein comes from TCRdb applying MiXCR to the multiplex PCR reads. This table has around 460,000 distinct CDR3 sequences, roughly 21% appearing once. The CDR3 length is 16 residues. Germline CDR1 and CDR2: SGHTA and FQGNSA. V was trimmed by 4 bases and J by 7 bases, leaving 17 bases between them. The chain combines TRBV7-2 with TRBJ1-6; D gene ambiguous. The material sequenced was peripheral blood mononuclear cells (PBMCs), taken when the disease was refractory, from a patient treated with antithyroid drugs. The sequence derives from a female donor with Graves disease. CDR3 in amino acids: CASSSPRAVGNSPLHF. DNA of the CDR3: TGTGCCAGCAGCTCCCCTCGGGCTGTGGGGAATTCACCCCTCCACTTT.